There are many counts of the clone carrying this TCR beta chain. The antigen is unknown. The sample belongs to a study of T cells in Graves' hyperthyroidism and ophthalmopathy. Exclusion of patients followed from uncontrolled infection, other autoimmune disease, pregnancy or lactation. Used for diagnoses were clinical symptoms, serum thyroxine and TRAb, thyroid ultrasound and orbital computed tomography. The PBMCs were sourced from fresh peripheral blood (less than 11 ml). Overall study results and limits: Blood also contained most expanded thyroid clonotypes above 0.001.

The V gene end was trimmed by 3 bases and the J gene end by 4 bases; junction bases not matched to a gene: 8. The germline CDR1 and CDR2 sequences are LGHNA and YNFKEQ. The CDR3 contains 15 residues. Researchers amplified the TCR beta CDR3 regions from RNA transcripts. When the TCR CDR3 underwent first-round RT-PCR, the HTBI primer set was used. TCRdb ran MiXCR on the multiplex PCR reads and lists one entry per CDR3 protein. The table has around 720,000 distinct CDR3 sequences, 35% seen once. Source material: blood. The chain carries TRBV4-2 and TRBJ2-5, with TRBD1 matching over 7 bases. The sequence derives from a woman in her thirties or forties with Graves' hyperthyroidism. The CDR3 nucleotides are TGTGCCAGCAGCCATGGGCACAGGGGTGGAGAGACCCAGTACTTC. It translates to CASSHGHRGGETQYF.